This TCR beta chain was sequenced during a study of control samples from healthy donors and cancer patients (dated by TCRdb to between 2020 and 2021). About this clone itself: Its target antigen remains unknown. Base qualities are not recorded, but no much larger clone differs from it by a single base.

Receptor amplification or capture employed the immunoSEQ multiplex PCR assay. The clones in this table, taken by TCRdb from immuneACCESS, are in-frame only. Not every clone is retained; where verified, under half of the shortfall comes from an unresolved V gene, and the cause of the rest is unknown. The sample includes around 230,000 clones, with around 94% observed a single time. Over 1.2% of the sample is held by the ten biggest clonotypes. Trimming at the junction amounts to 7 bases on V and 4 bases on J, and the germline ends lie 14 bases apart. CDR1 is given as MNHNY and CDR2 as SVGAGI, both from the germline V gene (reference sequence). Including cysteine and phenylalanine, the CDR3 has 14 amino acids. Only the CDR3 portion is preserved as DNA: 42 bases, with reading frame beginning at the first base.

Sequencing was carried out using blood. The TCR originated in a man aged 45-65 years in good health. In this chain, TRBV6-6 is recombined with TRBJ2-1, with the D gene possibly TRBD1 or TRBD2, each one fitting 5 bases. The CDR3 is CASNNQRGYNEQFF. The DNA sequence is as follows: TGTGCCAGCAACAACCAGAGGGGTTACAATGAGCAGTTCTTC.